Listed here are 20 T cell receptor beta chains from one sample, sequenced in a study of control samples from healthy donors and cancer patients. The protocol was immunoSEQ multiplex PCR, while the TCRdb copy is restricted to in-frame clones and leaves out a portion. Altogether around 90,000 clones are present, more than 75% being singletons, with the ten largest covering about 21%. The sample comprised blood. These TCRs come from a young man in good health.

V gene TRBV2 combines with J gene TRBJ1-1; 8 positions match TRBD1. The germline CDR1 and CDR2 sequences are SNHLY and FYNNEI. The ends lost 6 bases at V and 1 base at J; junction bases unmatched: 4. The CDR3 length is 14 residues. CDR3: CASSGDRQNTEAFF. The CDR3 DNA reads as TGTGCCAGCAGCGGGGACAGGCAGAACACTGAAGCTTTCTTT.

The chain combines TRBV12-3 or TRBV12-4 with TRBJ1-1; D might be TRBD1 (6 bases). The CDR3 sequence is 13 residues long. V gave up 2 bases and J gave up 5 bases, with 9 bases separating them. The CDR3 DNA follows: TGTGCCAGCAGTTTAAAGGGGGGGACTGAAGCTTTCTTT. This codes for CASSLKGGTEAFF.

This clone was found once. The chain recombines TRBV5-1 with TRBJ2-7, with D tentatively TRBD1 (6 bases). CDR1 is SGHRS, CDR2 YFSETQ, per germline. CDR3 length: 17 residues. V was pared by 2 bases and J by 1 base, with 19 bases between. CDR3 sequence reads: CASSLWTDETYSYEQYF. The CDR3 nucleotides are TGCGCCAGCAGCTTATGGACAGACGAGACCTATTCCTACGAGCAGTACTTC.

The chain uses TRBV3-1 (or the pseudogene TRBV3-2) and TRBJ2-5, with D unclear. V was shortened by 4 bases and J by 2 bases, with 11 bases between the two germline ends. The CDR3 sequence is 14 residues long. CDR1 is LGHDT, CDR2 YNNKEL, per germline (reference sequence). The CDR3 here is CASSRRPTQETQYF. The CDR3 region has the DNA TGTGCCAGCAGCCGCCGCCCCACGCAAGAGACCCAGTACTTC.

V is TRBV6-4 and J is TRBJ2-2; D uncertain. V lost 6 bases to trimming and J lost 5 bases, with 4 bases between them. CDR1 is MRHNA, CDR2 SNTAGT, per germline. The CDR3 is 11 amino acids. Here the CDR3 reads CASRGTGELFF. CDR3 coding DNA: TGTGCCAGCAGAGGTACCGGGGAGCTGTTTTTT.

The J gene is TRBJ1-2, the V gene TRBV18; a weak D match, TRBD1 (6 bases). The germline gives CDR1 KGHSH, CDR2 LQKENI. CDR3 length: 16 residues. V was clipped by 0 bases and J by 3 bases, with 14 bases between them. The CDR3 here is CASSPPWGRRDYGYTF. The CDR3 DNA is TGTGCCAGCTCACCACCGTGGGGGCGGCGGGACTATGGCTACACCTTC. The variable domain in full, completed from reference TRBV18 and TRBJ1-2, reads NAGVMQNPRHLVRRRGQEARLRCSPMKGHSHVYWYRQLPEEGLKFMVYLQKENIIDESGMPKERFSAEFPKEGPSILRIQQVVRGDSAAYFCASSPPWGRRDYGYTFGSGTRLTVV.

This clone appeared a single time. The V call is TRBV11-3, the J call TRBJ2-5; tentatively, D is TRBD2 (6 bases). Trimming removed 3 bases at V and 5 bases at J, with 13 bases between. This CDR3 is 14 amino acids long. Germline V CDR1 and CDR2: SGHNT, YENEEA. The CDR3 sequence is CASSFQGREETQYF. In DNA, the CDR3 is TGTGCCAGCAGCTTTCAGGGCCGGGAGGAGACCCAGTACTTC.

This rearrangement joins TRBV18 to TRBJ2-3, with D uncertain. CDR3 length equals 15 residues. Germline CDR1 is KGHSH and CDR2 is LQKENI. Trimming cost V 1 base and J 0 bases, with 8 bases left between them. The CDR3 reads CASSPRGISTDTQYF. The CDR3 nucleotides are TGTGCCAGCTCACCACGGGGAATTAGCACAGATACGCAGTATTTT.

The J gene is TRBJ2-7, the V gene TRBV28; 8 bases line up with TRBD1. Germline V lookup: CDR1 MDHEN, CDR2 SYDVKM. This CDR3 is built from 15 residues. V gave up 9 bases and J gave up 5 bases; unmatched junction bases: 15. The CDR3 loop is CASWGPLDRVNEQYF. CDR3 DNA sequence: TGTGCCAGTTGGGGCCCGTTGGACAGGGTCAACGAGCAGTACTTC.

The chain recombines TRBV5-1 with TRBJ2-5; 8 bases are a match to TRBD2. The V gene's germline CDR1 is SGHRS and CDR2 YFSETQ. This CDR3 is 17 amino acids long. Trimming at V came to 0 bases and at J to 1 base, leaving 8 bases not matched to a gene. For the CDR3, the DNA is TGCGCCAGCAGCTTGGGAGCGGGGGCGGCCCCCCAAGAGACCCAGTACTTC. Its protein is CASSLGAGAAPQETQYF. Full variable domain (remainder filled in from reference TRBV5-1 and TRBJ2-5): KAGVTQTPRYLIKTRGQQVTLSCSPISGHRSVSWYQQTPGQGLQFLFEYFSETQRNKGNFPGRFSGRQFSNSRSEMNVSTLELGDSALYLCASSLGAGAAPQETQYFGPGTRLLVL.

Here the CDR3 DNA reads TGTGCCAGCTCATGGGGAGGGACGGACACTGAAGCTTTCTTT. Its protein is CASSWGGTDTEAFF. The chain links TRBV18 to TRBJ1-1, with a weak D call TRBD1 (5 bases). The CDR3 is 14 amino acids. The V end lost 5 bases, the J end lost 3 bases, and 13 bases lay between the germline ends. Looked up from germline, CDR1 is KGHSH and CDR2 is LQKENI.

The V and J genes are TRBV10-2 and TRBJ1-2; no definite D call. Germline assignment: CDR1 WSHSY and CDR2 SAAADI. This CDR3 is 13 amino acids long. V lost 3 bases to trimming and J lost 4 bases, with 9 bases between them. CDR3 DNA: TGCGCCAGCAGTGATGGCAGCCTCTATGGCTACACCTTC. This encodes CASSDGSLYGYTF.

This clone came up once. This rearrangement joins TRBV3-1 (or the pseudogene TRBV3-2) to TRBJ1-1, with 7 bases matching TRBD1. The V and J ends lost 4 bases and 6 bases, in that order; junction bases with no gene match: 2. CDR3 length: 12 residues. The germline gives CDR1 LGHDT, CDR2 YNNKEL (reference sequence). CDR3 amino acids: CASSLQGSEAFF. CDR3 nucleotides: TGTGCCAGCAGCCTACAGGGGTCTGAAGCTTTCTTT.

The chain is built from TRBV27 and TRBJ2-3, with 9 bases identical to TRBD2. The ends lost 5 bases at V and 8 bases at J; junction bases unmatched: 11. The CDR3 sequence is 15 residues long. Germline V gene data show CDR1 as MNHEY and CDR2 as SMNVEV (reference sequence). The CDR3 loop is CASSAYSSGEGTQYF. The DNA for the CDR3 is TGTGCCAGCAGTGCCTACTCTAGCGGGGAGGGTACGCAGTATTTT.

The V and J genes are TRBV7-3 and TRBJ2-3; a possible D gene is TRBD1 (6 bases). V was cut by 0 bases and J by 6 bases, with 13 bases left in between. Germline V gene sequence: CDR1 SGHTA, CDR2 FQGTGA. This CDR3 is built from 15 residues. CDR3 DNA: TGTGCCAGCAGCTTAACCCTTTCAGGGGCGGATACGCAGTATTTT. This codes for CASSLTLSGADTQYF.

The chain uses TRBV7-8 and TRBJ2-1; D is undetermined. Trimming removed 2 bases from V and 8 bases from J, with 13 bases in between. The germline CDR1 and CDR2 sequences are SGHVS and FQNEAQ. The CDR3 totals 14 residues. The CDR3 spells CASSLFTVWDEQFF. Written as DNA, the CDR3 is TGTGCCAGCAGCTTATTCACAGTCTGGGATGAGCAGTTCTTC.

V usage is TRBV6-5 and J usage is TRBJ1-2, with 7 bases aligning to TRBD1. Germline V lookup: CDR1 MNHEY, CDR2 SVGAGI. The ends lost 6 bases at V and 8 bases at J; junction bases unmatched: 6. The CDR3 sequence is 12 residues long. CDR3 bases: TGTGCCAGCAGCACAGGGGTGTACGGCTACACCTTC. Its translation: CASSTGVYGYTF.

CDR3 DNA: TGTGCCAGCAGCCAAGATTTTAAGACAGGTGGCTACACCTTC. Amino acid sequence: CASSQDFKTGGYTF. The rearrangement uses TRBV3-1 (or the pseudogene TRBV3-2) and TRBJ1-2; possibly TRBD1 for D (6 bases). Germline V gene sequence: CDR1 LGHDT, CDR2 YNNKEL (reference sequence). Trimming shortened V by 0 bases and J by 7 bases, and 12 bases separated the two germline ends. This CDR3 is 14 amino acids long.

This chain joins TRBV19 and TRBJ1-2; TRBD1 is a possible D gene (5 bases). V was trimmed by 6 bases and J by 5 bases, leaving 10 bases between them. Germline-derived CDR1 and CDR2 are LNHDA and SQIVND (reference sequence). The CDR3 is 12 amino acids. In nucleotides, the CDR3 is TGTGCCAGTAGGGACACCTTTTATGGCTACACCTTC. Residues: CASRDTFYGYTF.

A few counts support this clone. This chain's CDR3 is CASSPQKEQYV. In DNA, the CDR3 is TGCGCCAGCAGCCCCCAGAAGGAGCAGTACGTC. This chain links TRBV5-1 with TRBJ2-7; D is unresolved. The CDR3 is 11 residues long. Trimming cost V 4 bases and J 7 bases, with 9 bases left between them. Germline CDR1 SGHRS, CDR2 YFSETQ.